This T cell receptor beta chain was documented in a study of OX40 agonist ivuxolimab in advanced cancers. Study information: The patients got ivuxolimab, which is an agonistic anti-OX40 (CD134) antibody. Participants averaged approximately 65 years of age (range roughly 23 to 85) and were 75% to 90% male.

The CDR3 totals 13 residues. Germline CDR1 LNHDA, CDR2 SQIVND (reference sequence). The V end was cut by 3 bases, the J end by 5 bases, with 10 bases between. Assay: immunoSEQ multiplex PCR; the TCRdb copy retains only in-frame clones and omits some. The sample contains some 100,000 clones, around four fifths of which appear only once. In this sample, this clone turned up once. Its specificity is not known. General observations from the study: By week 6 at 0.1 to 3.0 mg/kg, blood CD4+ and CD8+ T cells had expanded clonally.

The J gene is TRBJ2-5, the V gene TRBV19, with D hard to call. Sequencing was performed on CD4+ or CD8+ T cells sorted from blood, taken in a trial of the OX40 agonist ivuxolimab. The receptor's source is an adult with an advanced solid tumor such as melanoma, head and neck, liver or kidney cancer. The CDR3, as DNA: TGTGCCAGTAGTATGACCTTTCGGGAGACCCAGTACTTC. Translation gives CASSMTFRETQYF.